The clone carrying this T cell receptor beta chain was seen ten or more times. CDR1 and CDR2 (germline): LGHNA, YSLEER. V lost 2 bases to trimming and J lost 0 bases; unmatched junction nucleotides: 1. The CDR3 consists of 15 residues. The sample originates from a study of T-cell memory formation after mild COVID-19. TCRdb reprocessed the 5' RACE reads via MiXCR and lists one record per CDR3 protein. The table shows some 350,000 distinct CDR3 sequences, with less than 20% occurring only once. Sample: PBMCs or a T cell subset sorted from them (not recorded which). This receptor was obtained from a young man who had mild COVID-19 (a few samples of this study predate the infection). Cell type and time point are not known. The chain recombines TRBV4-3 with TRBJ2-3; 8 nucleotides agree with TRBD2. The CDR3 sequence is CASSQTSGSTDTQYF. Here the CDR3 DNA reads TGCGCCAGCAGCCAAACTAGCGGAAGCACAGATACGCAGTATTTT.